The T cell receptor (beta chain) described here comes from a study of blood T cell repertoires in COVID-19. As for the study in general: Samples taken during acute and convalescent COVID-19 were collected in the United States, Italy and Spain.

Methods used by the authors: Nucleated cell number was recorded as an estimate derived from reference gene primer amplification. Repertoires were generated with immunoSEQ multiplex PCR, while TCRdb's copy carries only in-frame clones and drops some. The DNA gave D and trimming, while V, J and clone size come from that table. This table holds approximately 200,000 clones, about 85% found once. This CDR3 is 17 amino acids long. V was clipped by 4 bases and J by 5 bases; unmatched bases: 5. CDR1 is LGHNA and CDR2 is YNFKEQ in the germline V gene. This TCR was sampled from a middle-aged man who had recovered from COVID-19. Sequencing was performed on peripheral blood. The rearrangement links TRBV4-2 to TRBJ2-1, with 16 bases aligning to TRBD2. The CDR3 bases are TGTGCCAGCAGCCCGTTGGGACTAGCGGGAGGGAACAATGAGCAGTTCTTC. This sequence encodes CASSPLGLAGGNNEQFF.